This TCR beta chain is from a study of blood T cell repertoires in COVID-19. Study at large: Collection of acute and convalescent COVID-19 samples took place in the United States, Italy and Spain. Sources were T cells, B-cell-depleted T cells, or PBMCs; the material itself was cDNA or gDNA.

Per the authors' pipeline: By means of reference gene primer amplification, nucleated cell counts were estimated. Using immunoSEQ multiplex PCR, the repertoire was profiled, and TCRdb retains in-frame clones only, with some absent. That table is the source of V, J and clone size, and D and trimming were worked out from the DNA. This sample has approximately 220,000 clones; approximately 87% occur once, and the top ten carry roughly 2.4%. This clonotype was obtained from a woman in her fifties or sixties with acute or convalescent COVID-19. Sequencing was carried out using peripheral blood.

CDR3 sequence reads: CASTPWRRPGNHEQFF. DNA for the CDR3: TGTGCCAGCACCCCGTGGAGGAGGCCGGGAAACCATGAGCAGTTCTTC. The chain recombines TRBV7-9 with TRBJ2-1, with D possibly TRBD2 on 5 matching bases. The germline V gene has CDR1 SEHNR and CDR2 FQNEAQ (reference sequence). There are 16 residues in the CDR3. V was pared by 7 bases and J by 8 bases, with 24 bases between.